This T cell receptor delta chain is drawn from a study of gamma-delta T cells after stem cell transplantation. TCRdb reanalyzed the RT-PCR reads using CATT. The sample consists of over 900 delta-chain clones, roughly 13% of them appearing once. The germline gives CDR1 TSWWSYY, CDR2 QGS. CDR3 length: 21 amino acids. V lost 1 base, J lost 3 bases, and 30 bases lay in between. The receptor was derived from a human donor. It is not recorded whose cells these are; they may come from a transplant donor. Source material: gamma-delta T cells. This rearrangement joins TRDV1 to TRDJ1, with D maybe TRDD2 (5 bases). CDR3 DNA: TGTGCTCTTGGGGAACCGCGACCTCCTTCTAGTCTTCTAAATGTTCCCGATAAACTCATCTTT. Its protein is CALGEPRPPSSLLNVPDKLIF.